A selection of T cell receptor beta chains follows, all from one sample in a study of blood T cell repertoires in COVID-19. Assay used: immunoSEQ multiplex PCR; TCRdb lists only in-frame clones, some missing. This table has under 300,000 clones, roughly 83% appearing once. The sequencing sample was made of peripheral blood. The receptors stem from a human donor with COVID-19, enrolled during active disease. The donor label of this sample is uncertain. Each CDR3 is given with its conserved first and last residue. A D gene is named only where the DNA matches it firmly. Clone size, where shown, is once, few, many, or a class for clones that have expanded.

abundance: NA; d_gene: NA; j_gene: TRBJ2-2; v_gene: TRBV7-2; CDR3nt: TGTGCCAGCAGCTTTAGCCTGAACACCGGGGAGCTGTTTTTT; CDR3aa: CASSFSLNTGELFF
abundance: NA; d_gene: NA; j_gene: TRBJ1-5; v_gene: TRBV1; CDR3nt: TGCACCAGCAGCCAAGGCTACCGGGGTGAGACGAGACGCTATAGCAATCAGCCCCAGCATTTT; CDR3aa: CTSSQGYRGETRRYSNQPQHF
abundance: NA; d_gene: NA; j_gene: TRBJ2-3; v_gene: TRBV29-1; CDR3nt: TGCAGCGCCCGTACGCCGGGAGGCACAGATACGCAGTATTTT; CDR3aa: CSARTPGGTDTQYF
abundance: few; d_gene: TRBD2; j_gene: TRBJ2-2; v_gene: TRBV19; CDR3nt: TGTGCCAGTAGTAGATGGACTAGCGGGAACACCGGGGAGCTGTTTTTT; CDR3aa: CASSRWTSGNTGELFF
abundance: NA; d_gene: NA; j_gene: TRBJ2-1; v_gene: TRBV7-9; CDR3nt: TGTGCCAGCAGCCCAGGACTGGTCGGCACGAGGCAGTTCTTC; CDR3aa: CASSPGLVGTRQFF
abundance: NA; d_gene: TRBD2; j_gene: TRBJ2-1; v_gene: TRBV3-1/TRBV3-2; CDR3nt: TGTGCCAGCAGCCAAGGCCGGGGGCTCGGGACTAGCGGGAACAATGAGCAGTTCTTC; CDR3aa: CASSQGRGLGTSGNNEQFF
abundance: NA; d_gene: TRBD1; j_gene: TRBJ1-4; v_gene: TRBV19; CDR3nt: TGTGCCAGTAGTGCCAGACAGGGGACTAATGAAAAACTGTTTTTT; CDR3aa: CASSARQGTNEKLFF
abundance: NA; d_gene: NA; j_gene: TRBJ2-7; v_gene: TRBV25-1; CDR3nt: TGTGCCAGCAGTGACGGCTACGAGCAGTACTTC; CDR3aa: CASSDGYEQYF
abundance: NA; d_gene: TRBD2; j_gene: TRBJ2-7; v_gene: TRBV28; CDR3nt: TGTGCCAGCAGTTTCCCACTGACTAGCCAGGGAGCCTACGAGCAGTACTTC; CDR3aa: CASSFPLTSQGAYEQYF
abundance: NA; d_gene: TRBD1; j_gene: TRBJ1-2; v_gene: TRBV19; CDR3nt: TGTGCCAGTAGTCCAGACAGGGATGGATATGGCTACACCTTC; CDR3aa: CASSPDRDGYGYTF
abundance: NA; d_gene: TRBD1; j_gene: TRBJ2-5; v_gene: TRBV27; CDR3nt: TGTGCCAGCAGTTTATCGAGACAGGGGCAAGAGACCCAGTACTTC; CDR3aa: CASSLSRQGQETQYF